This T cell receptor beta chain was recorded in a study of radiotherapy plus CTLA-4 blockade in lung cancer. Study-level background: The study recorded objective responses in roughly 18% of patients and disease control in about 30%. Study-wide results and limits: Tumor-origin TCR clones grew in blood after radiotherapy plus ipilimumab.

As concerns this clone: The antigen is unknown.

Patients with chemo-refractory metastatic non-small-cell lung cancer received focal radiation plus CTLA-4 blockade with ipilimumab. Profiling relied on immunoSEQ multiplex PCR, and the TCRdb table lists in-frame clones only, not all of them. This repertoire shows about 47,000 clones, approximately 76% found once; its top ten account for approximately 8.8%. Trimming pared 0 bases from V and 0 bases from J, leaving 9 bases between. CDR3 size: 15 residues. Germline CDR1 is SGHNT and CDR2 is YYREEE (reference sequence). V and J are TRBV5-4 and TRBJ1-2; a weak D match, TRBD1 (5 bases). The material sequenced was peripheral blood, taken from a patient treated with radiotherapy plus ipilimumab. This TCR came from a human donor with non-small cell lung cancer who had stable disease on radiotherapy plus ipilimumab. CDR3 sequence (DNA): TGTGCCAGCAGCTTGGTGACAGCCCCTAACTATGGCTACACCTTC. Translated: CASSLVTAPNYGYTF.